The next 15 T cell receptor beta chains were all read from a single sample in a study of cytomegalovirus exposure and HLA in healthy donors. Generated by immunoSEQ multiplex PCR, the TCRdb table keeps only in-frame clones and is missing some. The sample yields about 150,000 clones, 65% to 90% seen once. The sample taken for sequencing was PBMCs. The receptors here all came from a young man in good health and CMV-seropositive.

As DNA, the CDR3 is TGTGCCGTTCGTGGGGCTGAGGGCTACACCTTC. Its translation is CAVRGAEGYTF. This chain links TRBV7-2 with TRBJ1-2; D may be TRBD1 (5 bases). The germline gives CDR1 SGHTA, CDR2 FQGNSA. The CDR3 covers 11 residues. The V and J ends lost 11 bases and 8 bases respectively, with 15 bases between them.

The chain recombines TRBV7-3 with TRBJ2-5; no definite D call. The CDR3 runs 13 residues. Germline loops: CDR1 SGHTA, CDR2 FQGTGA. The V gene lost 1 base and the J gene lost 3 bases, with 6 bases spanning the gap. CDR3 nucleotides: TGTGCCAGCAGCTTAAGTTTAGAAGAGACCCAGTACTTC. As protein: CASSLSLEETQYF.

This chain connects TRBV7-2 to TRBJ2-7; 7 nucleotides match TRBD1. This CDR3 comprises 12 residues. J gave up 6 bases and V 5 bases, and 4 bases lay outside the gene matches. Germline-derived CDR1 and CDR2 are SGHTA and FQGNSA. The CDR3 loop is CASSRQGFEQYF. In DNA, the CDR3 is TGTGCCAGCAGCCGACAGGGATTCGAGCAGTACTTC.

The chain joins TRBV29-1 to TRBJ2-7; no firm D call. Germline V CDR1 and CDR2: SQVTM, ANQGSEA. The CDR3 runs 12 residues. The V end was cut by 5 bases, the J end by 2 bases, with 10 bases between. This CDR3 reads CSVSHGAYEQYF. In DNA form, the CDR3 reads TGCAGCGTTAGCCACGGAGCCTACGAGCAGTACTTC.

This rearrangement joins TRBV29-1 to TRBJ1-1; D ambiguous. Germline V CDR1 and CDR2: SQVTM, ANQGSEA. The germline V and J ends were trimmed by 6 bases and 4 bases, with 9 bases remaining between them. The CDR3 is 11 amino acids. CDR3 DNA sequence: TGCAGCGTACGGGGAGGCACTGAAGCTTTCTTT. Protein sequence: CSVRGGTEAFF. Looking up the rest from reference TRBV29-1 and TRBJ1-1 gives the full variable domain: SAVISQKPSRDICQRGTSLTIQCQVDSQVTMMFWYRQQPGQSLTLIATANQGSEATYESGFVIDKFPISRPNLTFSTLTVSNMSPEDSSIYLCSVRGGTEAFFGQGTRLTVV.

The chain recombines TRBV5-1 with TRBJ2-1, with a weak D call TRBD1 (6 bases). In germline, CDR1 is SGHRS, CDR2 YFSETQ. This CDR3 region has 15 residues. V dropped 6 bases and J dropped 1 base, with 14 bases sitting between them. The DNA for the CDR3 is TGCGCCAGCAACCTCGCCCAGGGGTCCTACAATGAGCAGTTCTTC. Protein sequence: CASNLAQGSYNEQFF.

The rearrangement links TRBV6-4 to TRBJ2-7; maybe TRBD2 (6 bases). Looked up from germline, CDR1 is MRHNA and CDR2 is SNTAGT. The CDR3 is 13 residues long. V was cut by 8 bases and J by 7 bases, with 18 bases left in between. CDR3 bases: TGTGCCAGCCCCTGGGCGGGGTGGCGGGAGCAGTACTTC. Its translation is CASPWAGWREQYF.

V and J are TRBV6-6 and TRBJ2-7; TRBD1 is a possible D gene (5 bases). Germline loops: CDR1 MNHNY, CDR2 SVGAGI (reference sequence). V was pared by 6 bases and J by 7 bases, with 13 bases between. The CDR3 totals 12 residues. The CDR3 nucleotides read TGTGCCAGCAGGCCGACAGTCGGAGAGCAGTACTTC. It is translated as CASRPTVGEQYF.

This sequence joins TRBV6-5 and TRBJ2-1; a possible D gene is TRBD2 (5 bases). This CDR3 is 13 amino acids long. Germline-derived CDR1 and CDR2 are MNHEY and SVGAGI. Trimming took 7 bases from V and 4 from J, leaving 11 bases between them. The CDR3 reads CASMAGTYNEQFF. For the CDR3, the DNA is TGTGCCAGCATGGCGGGTACTTACAATGAGCAGTTCTTC.

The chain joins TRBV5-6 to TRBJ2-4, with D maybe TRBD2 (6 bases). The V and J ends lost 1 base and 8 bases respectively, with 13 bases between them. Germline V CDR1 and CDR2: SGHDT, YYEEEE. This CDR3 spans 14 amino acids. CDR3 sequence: CASSLSGPRDIQYF. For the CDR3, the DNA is TGTGCCAGCAGCTTGAGCGGGCCGAGGGACATTCAGTACTTC.

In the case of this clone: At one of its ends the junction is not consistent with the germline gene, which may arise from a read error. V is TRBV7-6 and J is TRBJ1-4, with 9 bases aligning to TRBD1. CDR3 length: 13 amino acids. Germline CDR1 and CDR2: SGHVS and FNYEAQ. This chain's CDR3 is CATRTGVSEKLFF. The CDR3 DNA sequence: TGCGCCACTCGGACAGGGGTTAGTGAAAAACTGTTTTTT.

The CDR3 coding sequence is TGTGCCTGGAGCCAACCGGGACAGGTAACGGATTACTATGGCTACACCTTC. It codes for CAWSQPGQVTDYYGYTF. V usage is TRBV30 and J usage is TRBJ1-2; 8 bases fit TRBD1. Trimming took 3 bases from V and 3 from J; bases not matched to a gene: 15. Germline CDR1 reads GTSNPN; CDR2 reads SVGIG (reference sequence). This CDR3 comprises 17 residues.

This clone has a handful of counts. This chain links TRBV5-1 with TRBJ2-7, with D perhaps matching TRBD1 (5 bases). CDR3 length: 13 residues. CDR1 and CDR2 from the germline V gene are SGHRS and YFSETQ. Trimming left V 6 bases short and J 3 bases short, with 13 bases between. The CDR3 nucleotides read TGCGCCAGCACTGAAGACAGACACTACGAGCAGTACTTC. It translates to CASTEDRHYEQYF.

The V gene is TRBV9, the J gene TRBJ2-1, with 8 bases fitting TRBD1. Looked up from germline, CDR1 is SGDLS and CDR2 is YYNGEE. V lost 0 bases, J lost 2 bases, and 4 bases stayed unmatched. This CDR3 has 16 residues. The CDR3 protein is CASSVVSGGPYNEQFF. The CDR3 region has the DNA TGTGCCAGCAGCGTAGTCTCAGGGGGCCCCTACAATGAGCAGTTCTTC.

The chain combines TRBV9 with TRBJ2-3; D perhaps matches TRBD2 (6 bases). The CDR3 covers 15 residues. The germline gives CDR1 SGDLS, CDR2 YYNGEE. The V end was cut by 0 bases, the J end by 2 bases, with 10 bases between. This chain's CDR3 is CASSVGRGFTDTQYF. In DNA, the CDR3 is TGTGCCAGCAGCGTAGGACGGGGGTTCACAGATACGCAGTATTTT. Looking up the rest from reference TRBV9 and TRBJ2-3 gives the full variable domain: DSGVTQTPKHLITATGQRVTLRCSPRSGDLSVYWYQQSLDQGLQFLIQYYNGEERAKGNILERFSAQQFPDLHSELNLSSLELGDSALYFCASSVGRGFTDTQYFGPGTRLTVL.